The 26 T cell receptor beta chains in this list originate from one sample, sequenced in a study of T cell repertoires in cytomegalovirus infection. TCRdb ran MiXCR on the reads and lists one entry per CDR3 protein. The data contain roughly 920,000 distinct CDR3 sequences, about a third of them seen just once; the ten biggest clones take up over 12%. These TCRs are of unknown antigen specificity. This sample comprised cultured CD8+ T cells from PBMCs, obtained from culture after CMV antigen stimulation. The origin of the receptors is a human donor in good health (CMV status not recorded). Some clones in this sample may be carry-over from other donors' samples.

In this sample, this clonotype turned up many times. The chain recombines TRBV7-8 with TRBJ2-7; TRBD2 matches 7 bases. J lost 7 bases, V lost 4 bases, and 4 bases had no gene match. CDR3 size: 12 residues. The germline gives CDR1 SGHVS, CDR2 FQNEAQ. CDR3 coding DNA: TGTGCCAGCAGCTGGGGGGGGTTTGAGCAGTACTTC. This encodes CASSWGGFEQYF.

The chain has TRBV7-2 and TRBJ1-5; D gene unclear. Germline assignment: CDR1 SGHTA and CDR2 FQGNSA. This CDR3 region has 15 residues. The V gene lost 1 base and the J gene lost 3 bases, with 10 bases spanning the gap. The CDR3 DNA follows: TGTGCCAGCAGCTTAGTTGCCAAATTCAATCAGCCCCAGCATTTT. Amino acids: CASSLVAKFNQPQHF.

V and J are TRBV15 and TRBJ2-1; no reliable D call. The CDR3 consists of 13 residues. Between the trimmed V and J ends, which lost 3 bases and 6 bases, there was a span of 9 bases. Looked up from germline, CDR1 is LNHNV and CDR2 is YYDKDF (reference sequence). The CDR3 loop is CATSRPEGNEQFF. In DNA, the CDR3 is TGTGCCACCAGCAGGCCAGAAGGCAATGAGCAGTTCTTC.

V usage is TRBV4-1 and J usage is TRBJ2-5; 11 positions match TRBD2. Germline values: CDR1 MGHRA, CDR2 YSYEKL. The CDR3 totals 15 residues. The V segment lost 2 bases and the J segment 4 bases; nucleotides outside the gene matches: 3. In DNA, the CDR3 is TGCGCCAGCAGCCAAAACGGACTAGCGGGAGAGACCCAGTACTTC. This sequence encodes CASSQNGLAGETQYF.

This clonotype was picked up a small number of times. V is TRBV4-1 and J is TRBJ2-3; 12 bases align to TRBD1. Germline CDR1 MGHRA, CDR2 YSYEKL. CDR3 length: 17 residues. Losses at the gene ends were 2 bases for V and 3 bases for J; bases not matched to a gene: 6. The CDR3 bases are TGCGCCAGCAGCCAACTCCCGGGACAGGGGGCTACAGATACGCAGTATTTT. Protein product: CASSQLPGQGATDTQYF.

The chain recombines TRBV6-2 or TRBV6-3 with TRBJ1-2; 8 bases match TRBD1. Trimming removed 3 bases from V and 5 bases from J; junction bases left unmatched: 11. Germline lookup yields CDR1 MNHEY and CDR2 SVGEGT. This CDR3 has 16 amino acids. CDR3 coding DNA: TGTGCCAGCAGTTATCCCTCGGACAGGGCCAATTATGGCTACACCTTC. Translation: CASSYPSDRANYGYTF.

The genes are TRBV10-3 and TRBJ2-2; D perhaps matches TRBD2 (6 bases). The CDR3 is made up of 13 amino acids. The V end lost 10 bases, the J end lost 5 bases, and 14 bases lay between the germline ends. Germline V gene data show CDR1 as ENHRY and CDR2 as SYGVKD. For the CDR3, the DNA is TGTGCCACAAAAGAAGGAGGGACCGGGGAGCTGTTTTTT. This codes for CATKEGGTGELFF.

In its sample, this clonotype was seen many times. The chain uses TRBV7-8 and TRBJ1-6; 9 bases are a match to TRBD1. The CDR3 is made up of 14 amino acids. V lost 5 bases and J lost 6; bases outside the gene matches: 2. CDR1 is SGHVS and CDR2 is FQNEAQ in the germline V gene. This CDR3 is CASSEGQGNSPLHF. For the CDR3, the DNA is TGTGCCAGCAGCGAGGGACAGGGTAATTCACCCCTCCACTTT. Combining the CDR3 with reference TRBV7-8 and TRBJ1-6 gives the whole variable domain GAGVSQSPRYKVAKRGQDVALRCDPISGHVSLFWYQQALGQGPEFLTYFQNEAQLDKSGLPSDRFFAERPEGSVSTLKIQRTQQEDSAVYLCASSEGQGNSPLHFGNGTRLTVT.

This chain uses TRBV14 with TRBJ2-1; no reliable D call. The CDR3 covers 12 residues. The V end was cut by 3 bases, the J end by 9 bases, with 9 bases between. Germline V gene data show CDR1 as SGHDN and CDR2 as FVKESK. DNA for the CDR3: TGTGCCAGCAGCCACTCCCCAGTTGAGCAGTTCTTC. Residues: CASSHSPVEQFF.

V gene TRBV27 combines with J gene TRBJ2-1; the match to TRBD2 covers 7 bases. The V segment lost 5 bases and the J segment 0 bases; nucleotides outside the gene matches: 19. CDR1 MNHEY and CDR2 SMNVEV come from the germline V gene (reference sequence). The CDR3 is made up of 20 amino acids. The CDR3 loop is CASSPLSGTTSRSSYNEQFF. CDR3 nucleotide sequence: TGTGCCAGCAGTCCACTCTCCGGGACTACCTCTAGGAGCTCCTACAATGAGCAGTTCTTC.

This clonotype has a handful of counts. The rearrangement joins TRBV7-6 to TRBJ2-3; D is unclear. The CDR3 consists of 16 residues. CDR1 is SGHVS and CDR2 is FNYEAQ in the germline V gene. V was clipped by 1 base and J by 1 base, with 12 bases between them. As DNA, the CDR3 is TGTGCCAGCAGCTTAGTAGGGCTTGCCGGCACAGATACGCAGTATTTT. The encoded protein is CASSLVGLAGTDTQYF.

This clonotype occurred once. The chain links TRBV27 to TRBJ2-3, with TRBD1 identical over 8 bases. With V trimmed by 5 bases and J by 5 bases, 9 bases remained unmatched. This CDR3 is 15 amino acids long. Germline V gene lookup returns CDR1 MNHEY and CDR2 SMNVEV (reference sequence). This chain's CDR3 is CASSIRQGSKDTQYF. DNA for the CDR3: TGTGCCAGCAGTATAAGACAGGGGTCGAAAGATACGCAGTATTTT.

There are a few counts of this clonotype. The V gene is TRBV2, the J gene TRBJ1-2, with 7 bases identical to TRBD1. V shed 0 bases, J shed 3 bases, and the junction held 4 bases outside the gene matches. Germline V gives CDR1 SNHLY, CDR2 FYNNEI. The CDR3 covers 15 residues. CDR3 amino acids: CASSEARGTDYGYTF. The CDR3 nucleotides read TGTGCCAGCAGTGAAGCGCGGGGGACAGACTATGGCTACACCTTC.

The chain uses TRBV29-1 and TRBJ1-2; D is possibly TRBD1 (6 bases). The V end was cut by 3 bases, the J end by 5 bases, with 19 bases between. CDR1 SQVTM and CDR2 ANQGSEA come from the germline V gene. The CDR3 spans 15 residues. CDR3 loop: CSVETITGSGYGYTF. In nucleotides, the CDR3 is TGCAGCGTTGAGACTATAACAGGGTCGGGATATGGCTACACCTTC.

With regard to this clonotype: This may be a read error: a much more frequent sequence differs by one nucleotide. CDR3 protein: CASNLTSGGQETQYF. The CDR3 nucleotides read TGTGCCAGCAACTTGACTAGCGGGGGACAAGAGACCCAGTACTTC. The V call is TRBV7-8, the J call TRBJ2-5; 12 positions match TRBD2. The germline CDR1 and CDR2 sequences are SGHVS and FQNEAQ. Trimming removed 7 bases from V and 2 bases from J; junction bases left unmatched: 5. This CDR3 region has 15 residues.

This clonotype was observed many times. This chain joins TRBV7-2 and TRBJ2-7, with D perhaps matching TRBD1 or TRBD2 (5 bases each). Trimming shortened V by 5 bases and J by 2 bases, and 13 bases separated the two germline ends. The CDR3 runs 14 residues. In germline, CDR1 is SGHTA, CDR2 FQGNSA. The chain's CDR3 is CASSLRGTPYEQYF. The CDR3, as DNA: TGTGCCAGCAGCCTACGAGGGACCCCCTACGAGCAGTACTTC.

The CDR3 region has the DNA TGTGCCAGTAGTATAGATTTCCCGGGACAGAATCAGCCCCAGCATTTT. Residues: CASSIDFPGQNQPQHF. The J gene is TRBJ1-5, the V gene TRBV19; 7 bases align to TRBD1. Germline-derived CDR1 and CDR2 are LNHDA and SQIVND (reference sequence). The CDR3 has 16 residues. J gave up 4 bases and V 0 bases, and 6 bases lay outside the gene matches.

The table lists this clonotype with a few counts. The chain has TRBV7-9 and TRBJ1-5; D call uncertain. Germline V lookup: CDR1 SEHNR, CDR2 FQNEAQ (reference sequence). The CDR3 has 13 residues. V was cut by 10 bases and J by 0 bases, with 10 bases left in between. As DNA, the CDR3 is TGTGCCACTGTCCGTGTTAGCAATCAGCCCCAGCATTTT. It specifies CATVRVSNQPQHF.

CDR3 protein: CSVEAGRSGYTF. The CDR3 coding sequence is TGCAGCGTTGAAGCAGGGCGTAGTGGCTACACCTTC. The rearrangement uses TRBV29-1 and TRBJ1-2; D is perhaps TRBD1 (5 bases). The V end was cut by 1 base, the J end by 7 bases, with 10 bases between. This CDR3 has 12 amino acids. The germline V gene encodes CDR1 SQVTM and CDR2 ANQGSEA.

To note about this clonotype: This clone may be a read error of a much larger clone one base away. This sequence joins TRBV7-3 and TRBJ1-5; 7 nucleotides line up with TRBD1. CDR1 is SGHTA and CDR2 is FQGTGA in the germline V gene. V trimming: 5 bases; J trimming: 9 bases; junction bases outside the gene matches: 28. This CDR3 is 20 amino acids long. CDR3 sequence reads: CASSPGDGQDYLERDRPQHF. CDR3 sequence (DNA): TGTGCCAGCAGCCCCGGGGATGGACAGGATTATTTGGAAAGGGATCGGCCCCAGCATTTT.

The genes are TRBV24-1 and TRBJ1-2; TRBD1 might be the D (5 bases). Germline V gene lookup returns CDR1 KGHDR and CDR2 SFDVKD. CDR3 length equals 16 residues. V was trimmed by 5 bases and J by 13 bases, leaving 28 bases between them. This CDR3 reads CATSASTPDRIGGGTF. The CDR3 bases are TGTGCCACCAGTGCCTCTACGCCAGACAGAATCGGGGGTGGCACCTTC.

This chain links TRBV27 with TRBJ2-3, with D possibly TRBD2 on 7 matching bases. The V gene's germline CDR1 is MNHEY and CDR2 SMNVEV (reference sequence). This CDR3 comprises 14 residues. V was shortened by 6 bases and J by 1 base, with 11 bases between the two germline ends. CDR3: CASRGGLGTDTQYF. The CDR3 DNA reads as TGTGCCAGCAGGGGGGGGCTTGGCACAGATACGCAGTATTTT.

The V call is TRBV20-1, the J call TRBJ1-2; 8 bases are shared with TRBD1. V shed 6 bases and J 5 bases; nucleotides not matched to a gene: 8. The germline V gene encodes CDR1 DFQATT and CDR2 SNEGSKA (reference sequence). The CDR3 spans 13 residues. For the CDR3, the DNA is TGCAGTGCCCTGGACAGGGAAGATTATGGCTACACCTTC. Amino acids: CSALDREDYGYTF.

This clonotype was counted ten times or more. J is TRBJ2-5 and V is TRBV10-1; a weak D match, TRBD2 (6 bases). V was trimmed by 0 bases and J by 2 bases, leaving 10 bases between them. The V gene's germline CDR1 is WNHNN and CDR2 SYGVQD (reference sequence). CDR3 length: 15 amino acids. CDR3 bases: TGCGCCAGCAGTGAGTCGGCGGGGCCGCAAGAGACCCAGTACTTC. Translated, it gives CASSESAGPQETQYF.

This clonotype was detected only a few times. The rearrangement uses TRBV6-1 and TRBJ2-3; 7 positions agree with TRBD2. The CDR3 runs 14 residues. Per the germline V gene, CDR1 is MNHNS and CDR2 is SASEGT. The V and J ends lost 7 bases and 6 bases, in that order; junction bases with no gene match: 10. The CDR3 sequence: CASKTSFGSDTQYF. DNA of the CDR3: TGTGCCAGCAAGACTAGCTTTGGATCGGATACGCAGTATTTT.

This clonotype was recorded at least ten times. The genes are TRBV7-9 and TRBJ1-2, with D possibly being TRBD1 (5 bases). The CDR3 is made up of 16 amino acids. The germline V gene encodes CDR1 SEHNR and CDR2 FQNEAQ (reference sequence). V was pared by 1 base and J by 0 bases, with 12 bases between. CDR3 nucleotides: TGTGCCAGCAGCTTAGAGGGTTTGGGACCTAACTATGGCTACACCTTC. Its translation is CASSLEGLGPNYGYTF.